These 27 T cell receptor beta chains were all obtained from the same sample, sequenced in a study of naive and memory T cell subsets. Both TRBC1 and TRBC2 were covered by a beta constant-region primer of two equimolar oligonucleotides. One entry per CDR3 protein, called by TCRdb with MiXCR from the UMI-ligation and nested PCR reads. Of over 75,000 distinct CDR3 sequences listed, 13% are singletons. Sequenced sample: central memory CD4+ T cells from blood. Receptors originate from a human donor in good health.

This chain uses TRBV10-3 with TRBJ2-3; TRBD2 matches at 8 bases. V was clipped by 6 bases and J by 5 bases; unmatched bases: 10. This CDR3 has 15 residues. Germline-derived CDR1 and CDR2 are ENHRY and SYGVKD. CDR3 region: CAIRISGSERDTQYF. The CDR3 region has the DNA TGTGCCATCAGGATCAGCGGGAGCGAGAGAGATACGCAGTATTTT.

In the case of this clonotype: This may stem from a read error, because a much larger clone lies one nucleotide away. This chain links TRBV5-1 with TRBJ2-7; D is undetermined. Germline assignment: CDR1 SGHRS and CDR2 YFSETQ. With 2 bases removed from V and 3 bases from J, the gap between germline ends came to 6 bases. There are 12 residues in the CDR3. The CDR3 spells CASSFICYEQYF. CDR3 DNA: TGCGCCAGCAGCTTTATCTGCTACGAGCAGTACTTC.

This clonotype has a single count. J is TRBJ1-2 and V is TRBV27, with 8 positions matching TRBD1. J gave up 3 bases and V 3 bases, and 3 bases lay outside the gene matches. Germline CDR1 MNHEY, CDR2 SMNVEV (reference sequence). The CDR3 loop spans 14 amino acids. This CDR3 reads CASSLTGEYYGYTF. CDR3 DNA sequence: TGTGCCAGCAGTTTGACAGGGGAATACTATGGCTACACCTTC.

The rearrangement uses TRBV7-2 and TRBJ2-2, with a possible D match to TRBD2 (6 bases). Germline CDR1 reads SGHTA; CDR2 reads FQGNSA. The CDR3 contains 14 residues. Trimming took off 6 bases at V and 4 bases at J, with 12 bases between the two ends. The CDR3 sequence: CASSSWRGTGELFF. The CDR3 DNA sequence: TGTGCCAGCAGTTCCTGGCGGGGCACCGGGGAGCTGTTTTTT. Combining the CDR3 with reference TRBV7-2 and TRBJ2-2 gives the whole variable domain GAGVSQSPSNKVTEKGKDVELRCDPISGHTALYWYRQSLGQGLEFLIYFQGNSAPDKSGLPSDRFSAERTGGSVSTLTIQRTQQEDSAVYLCASSSWRGTGELFFGEGSRLTVL.

This clonotype was observed a few times. The chain links TRBV10-3 to TRBJ1-5, with unresolved D. V shed 2 bases and J shed 4 bases, with 9 bases lying between them. The CDR3 loop spans 14 amino acids. Germline V gene sequence: CDR1 ENHRY, CDR2 SYGVKD. The CDR3 sequence: CAISERSGNQPQHF. The CDR3 nucleotides are TGTGCCATCAGTGAGAGGTCTGGGAATCAGCCCCAGCATTTT.

The CDR3, as DNA: TGCGCCAGCAGCTTGGCCCGGGACAGGGTCGTCGAGCAGTACTTC. This codes for CASSLARDRVVEQYF. This chain joins TRBV5-1 and TRBJ2-7; TRBD1 agrees at 9 bases. The germline V gene encodes CDR1 SGHRS and CDR2 YFSETQ. Germline trimming cut 0 bases from V and 6 bases from J; bases unmatched to any gene: 7. The CDR3 has 15 residues.

This clonotype showed up many times. This sequence joins TRBV20-1 and TRBJ2-1, with D uncertain. Germline CDR1 reads DFQATT; CDR2 reads SNEGSKA (reference sequence). This CDR3 contains 12 residues. Trimming removed 7 bases at V and 0 bases at J, with 7 bases between. The chain's CDR3 is CSGVVSYNEQFF. The CDR3 nucleotides are TGCAGTGGAGTCGTCTCCTACAATGAGCAGTTCTTC.

The table lists this clonotype with a few counts. The rearrangement joins TRBV20-1 to TRBJ2-3, with D hard to call. V was cut by 6 bases and J by 4 bases, with 5 bases left in between. Germline CDR1 DFQATT, CDR2 SNEGSKA (reference sequence). The CDR3 covers 10 residues. CDR3 amino acids: CSAAADTQYF. DNA of the CDR3: TGCAGTGCCGCCGCAGATACGCAGTATTTT.

This clonotype was seen ten or more times. The chain links TRBV6-5 to TRBJ1-3; D is perhaps TRBD1 (5 bases). The CDR3 is 17 residues long. Per the germline V gene, CDR1 is MNHEY and CDR2 is SVGAGI. V lost 0 bases and J 4 bases, leaving 16 bases between the germline ends. CDR3 nucleotide sequence: TGTGCCAGCAGTTACTCCGGCGCAGGGAGAGTGGGAAACACCATATATTTT. Protein sequence: CASSYSGAGRVGNTIYF.

V and J are TRBV18 and TRBJ2-4, with D perhaps matching TRBD2 (6 bases). Germline values: CDR1 KGHSH, CDR2 LQKENI. The CDR3 runs 14 residues. V lost 2 bases, J lost 2 bases, and 7 bases lay in between. CDR3 amino acids: CASSPGTPKNIQYF. The CDR3 DNA reads TGTGCCAGCTCACCAGGGACTCCCAAAAACATTCAGTACTTC.

This clonotype was observed a few times. CDR3: CASSPHPAGPNTGELFF. The CDR3 DNA reads TGTGCCAGCAGTCCCCACCCAGCGGGGCCGAACACCGGGGAGCTGTTTTTT. J is TRBJ2-2 and V is TRBV7-9, with 7 bases that match TRBD2. The CDR3 runs 17 residues. With 6 bases clipped from V and 0 bases from J, the junction kept 10 bases outside the gene matches. Germline CDR1 reads SEHNR; CDR2 reads FQNEAQ (reference sequence).

This clonotype was seen a few times. The V and J genes are TRBV29-1 and TRBJ2-7, with D uncertain. The CDR3 covers 12 residues. Trimming shortened V by 4 bases and J by 2 bases, and 9 bases separated the two germline ends. The germline V gene has CDR1 SQVTM and CDR2 ANQGSEA. As DNA, the CDR3 is TGCAGCGTTGCAGCAGGCCCCTACGAGCAGTACTTC. Translating gives CSVAAGPYEQYF.

A few counts support this clonotype. This chain connects TRBV6-8 to TRBJ1-3, with D possibly TRBD1 on 6 matching bases. The CDR3 covers 17 residues. In germline, CDR1 is MNHGY, CDR2 SAAAGT. V lost 4 bases, J lost 4 bases, and 20 bases lay in between. CDR3 coding DNA: TGTGCCAGCAGTTTAAGGGGGGTTCCCGGAGGAGGAAACACCATATATTTT. It encodes CASSLRGVPGGGNTIYF.

This chain uses TRBV5-1 with TRBJ2-5, with TRBD1 matching 9 bases. The V and J ends lost 4 bases and 2 bases, in that order; junction bases with no gene match: 3. Per germline, CDR1 SGHRS and CDR2 YFSETQ. The CDR3 runs 14 residues. CDR3 sequence reads: CASSPGQGQETQYF. The CDR3 bases are TGCGCCAGCAGCCCCGGACAGGGGCAAGAGACCCAGTACTTC. Full variable domain (remainder filled in from reference TRBV5-1 and TRBJ2-5): KAGVTQTPRYLIKTRGQQVTLSCSPISGHRSVSWYQQTPGQGLQFLFEYFSETQRNKGNFPGRFSGRQFSNSRSEMNVSTLELGDSALYLCASSPGQGQETQYFGPGTRLLVL.

The CDR3 bases are TGCGCCAGCAGCCAACTAACGGACGGGCGAGGGTATGGCTACACCTTC. This codes for CASSQLTDGRGYGYTF. This chain joins TRBV4-1 and TRBJ1-2; D unclear. V was cut by 2 bases and J by 5 bases, with 18 bases left in between. Germline CDR1 is MGHRA and CDR2 is YSYEKL. This CDR3 has 16 amino acids.

This clonotype occurred a few times. The V and J genes are TRBV12-3 or TRBV12-4 and TRBJ2-1, with a weak D call TRBD2 (6 bases). Deletions cut 6 bases from V and 13 bases from J, with 16 bases between. The CDR3 extends over 12 amino acids. The CDR3 DNA sequence: TGTGCCAGCAGCTATGGGACTTCCCGTCAGTTCTTC. It yields the protein CASSYGTSRQFF.

The V and J genes are TRBV4-2 and TRBJ2-2; D possibly corresponds to TRBD2 (6 bases). The CDR3 has 14 amino acids. V shed 5 bases and J shed 4 bases, with 11 bases lying between them. Germline CDR1 is LGHNA and CDR2 is YNFKEQ. CDR3 loop: CASSDDSGTGELFF. The DNA of the CDR3 is TGTGCCAGCAGCGACGATAGCGGCACCGGGGAGCTGTTTTTT.

The rearrangement links TRBV27 to TRBJ2-5, with a weak D call TRBD1 (6 bases). The CDR3 spans 14 residues. Trimming removed 3 bases at V and 5 bases at J, with 13 bases between. Germline CDR1 MNHEY, CDR2 SMNVEV (reference sequence). The DNA for the CDR3 is TGTGCCAGCAGTTTCTTGGGGGCAGGGGAGACCCAGTACTTC. Translated, it gives CASSFLGAGETQYF.

In its sample, this clonotype was seen many times. V is TRBV5-1 and J is TRBJ1-1; 7 nucleotides agree with TRBD1. CDR3 length: 15 residues. Germline CDR1 SGHRS, CDR2 YFSETQ. The J segment lost 1 base and the V segment lost 2 bases, leaving 5 bases of the junction unmatched. Here the CDR3 reads CASSFQGGRNTEAFF. Here the CDR3 DNA reads TGCGCCAGCAGCTTCCAGGGGGGGAGGAACACTGAAGCTTTCTTT.

This clonotype was picked up a small number of times. The chain carries TRBV7-9 and TRBJ1-1; 7 bases are shared with TRBD1. Germline-derived CDR1 and CDR2 are SEHNR and FQNEAQ (reference sequence). Trimming cost V 1 base and J 7 bases; bases outside gene matches: 9. CDR3 size: 15 residues. CDR3 protein: CASSLDTGASIEAFF. The CDR3 DNA sequence: TGTGCCAGCAGCTTAGATACAGGGGCGTCTATTGAAGCTTTCTTT.

The chain links TRBV12-3 or TRBV12-4 to TRBJ2-3; 10 nucleotides match TRBD1. Germline trimming cut 5 bases from V and 4 bases from J; bases unmatched to any gene: 6. The CDR3 is 15 residues long. CDR3 sequence reads: CASSRGTGASDTQYF. In nucleotides, the CDR3 is TGTGCCAGCAGTCGCGGGACAGGGGCATCAGATACGCAGTATTTT.

This clonotype was seen a few times. The chain combines TRBV7-2 with TRBJ2-4; 9 positions match TRBD1. Germline CDR1 is SGHTA and CDR2 is FQGNSA. The CDR3 extends over 13 amino acids. V dropped 3 bases and J dropped 6; count of bases not matched to a gene: 0. The CDR3 sequence: CASSLGQGNIQYF. CDR3 coding DNA: TGTGCCAGCAGCTTGGGACAGGGAAACATTCAGTACTTC. Combining the CDR3 with reference TRBV7-2 and TRBJ2-4 gives the whole variable domain GAGVSQSPSNKVTEKGKDVELRCDPISGHTALYWYRQSLGQGLEFLIYFQGNSAPDKSGLPSDRFSAERTGGSVSTLTIQRTQQEDSAVYLCASSLGQGNIQYFGAGTRLSVL.

The chain employs TRBV7-6 and TRBJ1-4; the match to TRBD1 covers 9 bases. Trimming at V came to 4 bases and at J to 6 bases, leaving 12 bases not matched to a gene. From germline, CDR1 is SGHVS and CDR2 FNYEAQ. The CDR3 contains 17 residues. The CDR3 coding sequence is TGTGCCAGCAGCTCAGACGGGGGCACAGGGGGCCATGAAAAACTGTTTTTT. Amino acid sequence: CASSSDGGTGGHEKLFF.

This clonotype was seen only a few times. The chain joins TRBV6-5 to TRBJ1-2, with D possibly TRBD1 on 5 matching bases. The CDR3 has 13 amino acids. V lost 6 bases and J lost 0, with 8 bases in between. Germline V gene lookup returns CDR1 MNHEY and CDR2 SVGAGI. CDR3 in amino acids: CASSKTANYGYTF. CDR3 nucleotides: TGTGCCAGCAGCAAGACAGCTAACTATGGCTACACCTTC.

This clonotype was counted at least ten times. J is TRBJ2-3 and V is TRBV5-5, with D possibly being TRBD1 or TRBD2 (5 bases each). This CDR3 is built from 14 residues. Trimming cost V 1 base and J 4 bases, with 10 bases left between them. Germline V CDR1 and CDR2: SGHKS, YYEKEE (reference sequence). This CDR3 reads CASSLTGGADTQYF. For the CDR3, the DNA is TGTGCCAGCAGCTTGACAGGAGGCGCAGATACGCAGTATTTT.

This clonotype showed up many times. The chain is built from TRBV5-1 and TRBJ2-7; 7 positions match TRBD1. With V trimmed by 1 base and J by 4 bases, 5 bases remained unmatched. Germline V gene sequence: CDR1 SGHRS, CDR2 YFSETQ. The CDR3 is 14 residues long. The CDR3 loop is CASSLSGTDYEQYF. CDR3 DNA: TGCGCCAGCAGCTTGTCCGGGACAGATTACGAGCAGTACTTC. Full variable domain (rest looked up from reference TRBV5-1 and TRBJ2-7): KAGVTQTPRYLIKTRGQQVTLSCSPISGHRSVSWYQQTPGQGLQFLFEYFSETQRNKGNFPGRFSGRQFSNSRSEMNVSTLELGDSALYLCASSLSGTDYEQYFGPGTRLTVT.

The chain joins TRBV29-1 to TRBJ2-7; 7 bases map to TRBD1. The CDR3 sequence is 16 residues long. Trimming took 1 base from V and 7 from J; bases not matched to a gene: 16. The germline V gene has CDR1 SQVTM and CDR2 ANQGSEA. DNA for the CDR3: TGCAGCGTTGAAGGGAAGAAAGGGGGCGCCCTAAGGGAGCAGTACTTC. Translating it yields CSVEGKKGGALREQYF.